This is a list of T cell receptor beta chains from one sample in a study of Tregs in tolerant kidney transplant recipients. TCRdb's table, derived via immunoSEQ multiplex PCR, lists solely in-frame clones and lacks some. The table has 200,000 to 300,000 clones, approximately 84% seen once. What was sequenced was CD4+ T cells from blood. The receptor source for this set is a human donor in good health. CDR3s leave out the opening cysteine and the closing phenylalanine or tryptophan. The D gene is left open where the match is weak.

>TRBV5-1|TRBJ1-4|TRBD1
ASSLGRQGHDKLF
>TRBV30|TRBJ2-7|.
AWKPRGRGGYEQC
>TRBV7-6|TRBJ2-3|TRBD1
ASSLVPPTGGTDTQY
>TRBV6-5|TRBJ1-6|.
ASSTDQRDNSPLH
>TRBV6-5|.|TRBD2
ASSYSSGSSYEQY
>TRBV6-5|TRBJ2-1|TRBD2
ASSYSRGLVGGEQF
>TRBV18|TRBJ1-3|.
ASSPGGSGNTIY
>TRBV11-3|TRBJ2-3|.
ASSPGDTQY
>TRBV6-5|TRBJ1-6|.
ASSYFGRGGSSPLH
>TRBV11-2|TRBJ2-1|.
ASSFELSYNEQF
>TRBV10-3|TRBJ2-7|.
AISEGPSISYEQY
>TRBV13|TRBJ2-6|TRBD2
ASSVLAGGISGANVLT
>TRBV6-6|TRBJ1-1|.
ASSTRERTEAF
>TRBV20-1|TRBJ2-3|.
SATVFDTQY
>TRBV19|TRBJ1-2|.
ASSIDVRDGYT
>TRBV15|TRBJ1-5|.
ATSRKSGPYSNQPQH
>TRBV9|TRBJ2-3|TRBD1
ASSRDRLTDTQY
>TRBV7-8|TRBJ2-2|.
ASSLGRALRRLNTGELF
>TRBV11-1|TRBJ1-1|.
ASRPGQMNTEAF
>TRBV12-5|TRBJ2-2|TRBD2
ASGLASGTSGTGELF
>TRBV7-9|TRBJ2-3|.
ASSPTDTQY
>TRBV5-1|TRBJ1-2|.
ASSFNEANYGYT
>TRBV5-8|TRBJ2-3|TRBD2
ASSLGASGGRDTQY
>TRBV5-1|TRBJ1-2|TRBD1
ASSLGDRNYGYT